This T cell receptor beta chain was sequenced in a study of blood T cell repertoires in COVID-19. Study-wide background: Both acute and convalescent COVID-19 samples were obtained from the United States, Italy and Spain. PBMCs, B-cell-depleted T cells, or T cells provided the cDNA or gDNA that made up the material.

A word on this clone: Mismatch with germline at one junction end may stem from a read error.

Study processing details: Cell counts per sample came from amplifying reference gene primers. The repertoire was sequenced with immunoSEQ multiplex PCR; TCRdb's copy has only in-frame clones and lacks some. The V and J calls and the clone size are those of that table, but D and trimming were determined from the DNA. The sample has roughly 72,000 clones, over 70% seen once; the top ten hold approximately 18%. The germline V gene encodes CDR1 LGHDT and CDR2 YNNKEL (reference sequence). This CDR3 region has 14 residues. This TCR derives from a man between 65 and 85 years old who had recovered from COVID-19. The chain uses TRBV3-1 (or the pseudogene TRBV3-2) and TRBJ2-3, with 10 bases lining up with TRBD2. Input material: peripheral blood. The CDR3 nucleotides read TGTGCCAGCAGCCTAGCGGGGGGCACCGATACGCAGTATTTT. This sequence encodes CASSLAGGTDTQYF.